These T cell receptor beta chains were read from a single sample in a study of PD-L1 blockade in urothelial cancer. This table comes from immunoSEQ multiplex PCR, and its TCRdb copy is limited to in-frame clones, with some not included. This sample has 25,000 to 35,000 clones, with 79% found just once. The source material was PBMCs, sampled around atezolizumab (anti-PD-L1) treatment. The receptors derive from an older man with urothelial cancer. CDR3s include the opening cysteine and the closing phenylalanine or tryptophan.

CDR3 protein | J gene | V gene
CASSAGTDLNEQFF | TRBJ2-1 | TRBV6-5
CASSQWGQGATNEKLFF | TRBJ1-4 | TRBV25-1
CASSYSGGGEIYEQYF | TRBJ2-7 | TRBV7-9
CASSLQRHTDTQYF | TRBJ2-3 | TRBV27
CASGLAGAGGYNEQFF | TRBJ2-1 | TRBV28
CASSPGTLGSGNTIYF | TRBJ1-3 | TRBV6-6
CASSLSGGGNEQFF | TRBJ2-1 | TRBV4-2
CASTLAGSSYNEQFF | TRBJ2-1 | TRBV2
CAITPDRGQNSPLHF | TRBJ1-6 | TRBV10-3
CAISDQTSGRANEQFF | TRBJ2-1 | TRBV10-3
CASSFGDRGSGEQYF | TRBJ2-7 | TRBV28
CASSSTSNRGNTIYF | TRBJ1-3 | TRBV28
CASSLTGTPMGNIQYF | TRBJ2-4 | TRBV5-5
CASSPWRAGRGTDTQYF | TRBJ2-3 | TRBV18